A single sample is the source of the 4 T cell receptor beta chains below, sequenced in a study of blood T cell repertoires in COVID-19. Libraries were prepared by immunoSEQ multiplex PCR; TCRdb keeps only in-frame clonotypes and omits some of them. Of 300,000 to 350,000 clones in the sample, 65% to 90% are singletons; the top ten hold about 4%. The sequencing input was PBMCs or T cells enriched from blood (not recorded which). The receptors derive from a woman aged 40 to 50 with acute COVID-19.

The chain joins TRBV6-2 or TRBV6-3 to TRBJ1-2, with TRBD1 identical over 9 bases. This CDR3 has 15 amino acids. Germline V lookup: CDR1 MNHEY, CDR2 SVGEGT. With 2 bases clipped from V and 5 bases from J, the junction kept 6 bases outside the gene matches. This CDR3 is CASSYEDRGTYGYTF. CDR3 in DNA: TGTGCCAGCAGTTACGAGGACAGGGGCACTTATGGCTACACCTTC.

This chain connects TRBV5-1 to TRBJ2-7; 10 bases agree with TRBD2. Germline V gene lookup returns CDR1 SGHRS and CDR2 YFSETQ. This CDR3 is 14 amino acids long. V was clipped by 2 bases and J by 3 bases; unmatched bases: 2. The DNA for the CDR3 is TGCGCCAGCAGCTTTAGCGGGAGGTACTACGAGCAGTACTTC. It translates to CASSFSGRYYEQYF.

This chain uses TRBV6-5 with TRBJ1-3, with D possibly TRBD1 on 6 matching bases. The CDR3 is 15 residues long. V lost 6 bases to trimming and J lost 7 bases, with 19 bases between them. From germline, CDR1 is MNHEY and CDR2 SVGAGI. The CDR3 is CASSRLQGPGNTIYF. CDR3 in DNA: TGTGCCAGCAGCCGTCTACAGGGTCCGGGGAACACCATATATTTT.

As regards this clone: The same CDR3 arises from other DNA sequences in this sample as well. The gene calls are TRBV7-9 and TRBJ2-6; 11 bases match TRBD1. This CDR3 is 16 amino acids long. Looked up from germline, CDR1 is SEHNR and CDR2 is FQNEAQ (reference sequence). With 5 bases clipped from V and 2 bases from J, the junction kept 2 bases outside the gene matches. CDR3 DNA sequence: TGTGCCAGCAGCCTGGGACAGGGGGCTGGGGCCAACGTCCTGACTTTC. It yields the protein CASSLGQGAGANVLTF.